The rows below give T cell receptor beta chains drawn from one sample of a study of shared clonotypes between healthy human individuals. Clones were sequenced by immunoSEQ multiplex PCR, and TCRdb holds only the in-frame ones, with some missing. The repertoire includes approximately 2.5 million clones, more than 85% of them detected once, and approximately 0.35% sits in the top ten. What was sequenced was naive CD4+ T cells from PBMCs. The receptors stem from a young man in good health. Some clones in this sample may be carry-over from other donors' samples. Both conserved end residues are trimmed from each CDR3.

>TRBV11-2
ASSPGGGWDEKLF
>TRBV7-2
ASSPDPTLAKNIQY
>TRBV11-2
ASSPFREQY
>TRBV5-1
ASSLVSGDNEQF
>TRBV5-1
ASSLMPTDTQY
>TRBV10-3
AISEDRGSSYEQY
>TRBV5-6
ASTTVLTDTQY
>TRBV28
ASHGRGGKNYNEQF
>TRBV27
ASSRGRDYLDQETQY
>TRBV6-5
ASSYSTSGWELF
>TRBV19
ASSRGQLSNQPQH
>TRBV5-1
ASSLGPSGPSHNEQF
>TRBV6-1
ASSERSLAGASYNEQF
>TRBV18
ASSQGQGEGPQH
>TRBV5-4
ASSGNRGVSYNEQF
>TRBV6-6
ASRSRAGVSYEQY
>TRBV2
ASSVVDTQY
>TRBV28
ASSYGQYGYT
>TRBV11-2
ASSLAPGRSPEKLF
>TRBV18
ASSPRDGAFAYEQY
>TRBV5-1
ASSSAGTSGSWAADTQY
>TRBV9
ASSVGGRGPDTQY
>TRBV9
ASSVLAGSLYNEQF
>TRBV2
ASSGGIRIYEQY
>TRBV11-2
ASSFRPSAGPDNEQF
>TRBV9
ASSVEGSHEQY
>TRBV7-2
ASSSRWAYEQY
>TRBV28
ASSTSGGPHYEQY
>TRBV9
ASSVGGFQETQY
>TRBV19
ASTSGRRATNEKLF
>TRBV18
ASSSRRVGTNEKLF
>TRBV25-1
ASSERRQGWRYNEQF
>TRBV19
ASSPGDRGNQPQH
>TRBV28
ASSSSGTVNYGYT
>TRBV28
ASSLSGINTEAF
>TRBV4-1
ASSQEGQGAKPQH
>TRBV2
ASSEDSWGKLF
>TRBV11-2
ASSYRTGGISDTGELF
>TRBV29-1
SVEVFSGKSYEQY
>TRBV25-1
ASSEYGRSADIAF
>TRBV28
ASSRGSYNEQF
>TRBV7-9
ASSPIAGASSGANVLT
>TRBV5-1
ASSLAGRGRQETQY
>TRBV28
ASSWAARAGELF
>TRBV4-3
ASSPQGRAGELF
>TRBV28
ASSVSYEQY
>TRBV19
ASSILATTVTGELF